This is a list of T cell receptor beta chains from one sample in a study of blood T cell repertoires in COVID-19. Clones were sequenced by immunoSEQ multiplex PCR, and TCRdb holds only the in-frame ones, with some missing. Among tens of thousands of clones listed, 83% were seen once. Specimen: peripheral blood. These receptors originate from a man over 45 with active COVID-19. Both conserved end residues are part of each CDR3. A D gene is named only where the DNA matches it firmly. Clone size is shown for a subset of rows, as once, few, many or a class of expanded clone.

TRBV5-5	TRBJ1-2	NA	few	CASSLTGWGYTF	TGTGCCAGCAGCTTGACAGGTTGGGGCTACACCTTC
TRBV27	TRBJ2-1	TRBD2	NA	CASKVAGGPSNEQFF	TGTGCCAGCAAGGTAGCGGGAGGGCCCTCCAATGAGCAGTTCTTC
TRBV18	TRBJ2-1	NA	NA	CASSPGAGGEQFF	TGTGCCAGCTCACCGGGGGCAGGTGGGGAGCAGTTCTTC
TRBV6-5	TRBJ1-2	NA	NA	CASSGQITNYGYTF	TGTGCCAGCAGCGGACAGATAACTAACTATGGCTACACCTTC
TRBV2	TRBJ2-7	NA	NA	CASSDQGFYEQYF	TGTGCCAGCAGTGATCAGGGATTCTACGAGCAGTACTTC
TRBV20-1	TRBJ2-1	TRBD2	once	CSASQASGRWGDEQFF	TGCAGTGCTAGTCAGGCTAGCGGGAGGTGGGGCGATGAGCAGTTCTTC
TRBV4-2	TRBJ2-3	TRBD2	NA	CASSARGGSTDTQYF	TGTGCCAGCAGCGCACGCGGGGGGAGCACAGATACGCAGTATTTT
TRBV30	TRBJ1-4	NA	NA	CAWRGAVLGEKLFF	TGTGCCTGGAGAGGGGCGGTCTTGGGTGAAAAACTGTTTTTT
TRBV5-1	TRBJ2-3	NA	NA	CASSLAISASQYF	TGCGCCAGCAGCTTGGCCATTAGCGCCTCGCAGTATTTT
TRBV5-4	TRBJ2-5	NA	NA	CASSLVAGDETQYF	TGTGCCAGCAGCTTGGTGGCAGGGGATGAGACCCAGTACTTC
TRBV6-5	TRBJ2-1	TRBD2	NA	CASSYDRGGASNEQFF	TGTGCCAGCAGTTACGACCGCGGGGGGGCCTCCAATGAGCAGTTCTTC
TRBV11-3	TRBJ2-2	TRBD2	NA	CASSLVAGDTGELFF	TGTGCCAGCAGCTTAGTAGCGGGGGACACCGGGGAGCTGTTTTTT
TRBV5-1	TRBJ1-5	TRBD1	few	CASSLGSTGEGQPQHF	TGCGCCAGCAGCTTAGGATCCACAGGGGAAGGGCAGCCCCAGCATTTT
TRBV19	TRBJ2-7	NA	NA	CASSQGLYEQYF	TGTGCCAGTAGTCAGGGGCTCTACGAGCAGTACTTC
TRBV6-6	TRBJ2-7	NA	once	CASSYTQSPYEQYF	TGTGCCAGCAGTTACACGCAAAGCCCCTACGAGCAGTACTTC
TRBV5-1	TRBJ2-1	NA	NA	CASSPSPLSGPLNEQFF	TGCGCCAGCAGCCCCTCCCCTCTTAGCGGCCCCCTCAATGAGCAGTTCTTC
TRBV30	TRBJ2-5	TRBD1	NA	CAWDRGQQETQYF	TGTGCCTGGGACAGGGGCCAGCAAGAGACCCAGTACTTC
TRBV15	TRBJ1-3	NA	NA	CATSPWGPITSGNTIYF	TGTGCCACCAGCCCGTGGGGCCCGATCACCTCTGGAAACACCATATATTTT
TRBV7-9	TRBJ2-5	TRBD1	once	CATETGEKETQYF	TGTGCGACCGAGACAGGGGAAAAAGAGACCCAGTACTTC
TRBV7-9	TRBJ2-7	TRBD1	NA	CASSSRDRRSYEQYF	TGTGCCAGCAGCTCCCGGGACAGGCGCTCCTACGAGCAGTACTTC
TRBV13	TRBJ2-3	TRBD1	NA	CASSAGQGFNTQYF	TGTGCCAGCAGCGCGGGACAGGGGTTTAATACGCAGTATTTT
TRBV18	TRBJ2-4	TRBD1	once	CASSPDRGGNIQYF	TGTGCCAGCTCACCAGACAGGGGGGGGAACATTCAGTACTTC
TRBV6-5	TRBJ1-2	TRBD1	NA	CASTPGQAPYGYTF	TGTGCCAGCACACCGGGACAGGCCCCATATGGCTACACCTTC
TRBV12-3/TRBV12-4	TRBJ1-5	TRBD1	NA	CASSGTGRQPQHF	TGTGCCAGCAGTGGGACAGGCAGGCAGCCCCAGCATTTT
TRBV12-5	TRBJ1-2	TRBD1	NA	CASGLVQKTGSYGYTF	TGTGCTAGTGGTTTGGTACAGAAGACAGGGAGCTATGGCTACACCTTC
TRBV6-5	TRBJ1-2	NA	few	CASSRAGQFYGYTF	TGTGCCAGCAGTCGGGCTGGACAGTTCTATGGCTACACCTTC
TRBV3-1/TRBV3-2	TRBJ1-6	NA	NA	CASSLGATPLHF	TGTGCCAGCAGCCTGGGGGCTACACCCCTCCACTTT
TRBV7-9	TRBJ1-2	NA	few	CASSLKGVHTF	TGTGCCAGCAGCTTAAAAGGAGTCCACACCTTC
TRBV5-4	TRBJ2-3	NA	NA	CASSAPIALGDTQYF	TGTGCCAGCAGCGCCCCCATAGCGCTTGGAGATACGCAGTATTTT